This TCR beta chain derives from a study of shared clonotypes between healthy human individuals. The study's findings and limits: Sequencing depth was a factor that was expected to affect clonotype sharing among donors.

Those who donated, Caucasian adults without exception, all lived in Nashville, Tennessee. This CDR3 has 16 amino acids. CDR1 is MDHEN and CDR2 is SYDVKM in the germline V gene. With 5 bases removed from V and 7 bases from J, the gap between germline ends came to 24 bases. Concerning this clone itself: Its antigen is as yet unknown.

Deep-level assay runs were performed. Clones were read by immunoSEQ multiplex PCR, and TCRdb kept only the in-frame ones, dropping some. The top ten hold under 0.45% of the sample, which has 2 million to 2.5 million clones, approximately 93% seen once. The sequenced sample consisted of naive CD4+ T cells from PBMCs. As for subset: CD45RA+ positively selected. The genes are TRBV28 and TRBJ2-7; D remains ambiguous. The sequence derives from a man between 18 and 29 years old in good health. Some clones in this sample may be carry-over from other donors' samples. CDR3 sequence: CASSPVDATSHREQYF. CDR3 DNA: TGTGCCAGCAGTCCCGTGGACGCAACCTCCCACCGGGAGCAGTACTTC. Combining the CDR3 with reference TRBV28 and TRBJ2-7 gives the whole variable domain DVKVTQSSRYLVKRTGEKVFLECVQDMDHENMFWYRQDPGLGLRLIYFSYDVKMKEKGDIPEGYSVSREKKERFSLILESASTNQTSMYLCASSPVDATSHREQYFGPGTRLTVT.